This T cell receptor (beta chain) was recovered during a study of T cells in Graves' hyperthyroidism and ophthalmopathy. A few counts support this clonotype. Germline V gene lookup returns CDR1 DFQATT and CDR2 SNEGSKA (reference sequence). The junction had 10 bases not matched to a gene; V was cut back by 4 bases and J by 7 bases. This CDR3 has 14 amino acids. Thyroid ultrasound, orbital computed tomography, clinical symptoms, and serum thyroxine and TRAb underpinned diagnoses. TCR beta CDR3 regions were amplified from RNA. HTBI primers were used for first-round RT-PCR of the TCR CDR3. TCRdb re-called the multiplex PCR reads with MiXCR, one entry per CDR3 protein. This sample has 500,000 to 600,000 distinct CDR3 sequences, with about a sixth found just once.

This clonotype was sampled from a woman in her late teens or twenties with Graves' hyperthyroidism. J is TRBJ1-2 and V is TRBV20-1, with 9 bases matching TRBD1. Sequenced sample: blood. This CDR3 is CSATNLQGARGYTF. The CDR3 DNA follows: TGCAGTGCTACCAACTTACAGGGGGCGCGTGGCTACACCTTC.